This T cell receptor (beta chain) originates from a study of blood T cells in healthy people across ages (dated by TCRdb to between 2015 and 2017). Regarding the study in general: In model experiments, template switching captured roughly one uniquely barcoded TCR beta cDNA molecule for every two T cells. Four age groups were formed from the donors: young (average approximately 15 years), middle-aged (approximately 39), aged (under 70) and long-lived (approximately 80). To track age-related changes in TCR beta repertoire diversity, the study relied on deep sequencing normalized with unique cDNA molecular identifiers. For two donors (one aged 18 to 29 and one aged 80 or older), the study analyzed two additional independent replicas of 1 million unique cDNA reads from the same blood draw. Overall study results and their limits: There was a strong correlation between observed TCR beta diversity and the percentage of naive T cells measured by flow cytometry. Donor CMV infection status was unknown, potentially confounding age-related changes in expanded clonotypes. Observed TCR beta diversity per million T cells fell roughly linearly with age, and a significant reduction was already apparent by age around 36. Conclusive comparison of naive and antigen-experienced compartments was prevented by the profiling of bulk unsorted PBMCs. Estimates of total diversity from one million sequenced T cells were regarded as lower bounds and underestimates. Compared with the aged group, more naive CD4+ T cells, fewer expanded clones and increased TCR diversity were shown by the long-lived group, suggesting age selection.

To prepare the library, 5' RACE was applied. Instrument used: Illumina HiSeq 2500. A second about 6 to 11 cycle PCR used a sample-barcoded 5' primer and a J-beta primer mix. A unique molecular identifier was introduced onto each TCR beta cDNA molecule by a template-switch 5' adaptor carrying 12 random nucleotides. Each sample yielded at least 3 million CDR3-containing paired-end reads. First-strand cDNA synthesis was performed from all RNA using the Mint cDNA synthesis kit, with priming by a TRBC-specific oligonucleotide. After uracil-DNA glycosylase treatment, a first 18-cycle PCR used universal primers M1SS and BC2_uni_R on all cDNA. As for how the authors treated the data: For normalization, 1 million high-quality reads, each with a distinct molecular identifier, were randomly selected from each sample. Instead of being binned into consensus sequences, reads that shared molecular identifiers were thrown out. MiTCR, set to a Q25 quality threshold and the strictest error-elimination algorithm, was used for CDR3 identification, clonotype clustering and error correction. A nonparametric unseen species model using Euler transformation provided a lower-bound estimate of total TCR beta diversity. Starting from the raw public reads, TCRdb applied fastp trimming at Q25, assembled clones with MiXCR and retained in-frame beta chains. CDR3 protein duplicates are merged, each entry listing the most common genes and DNA. These V and J calls rely on TCRdb rather than the paper's analysis. The sample data list 750,000 to 950,000 distinct CDR3 sequences, and almost 30% of these were observed just once. The ten largest clones add up to about a tenth of the sample.

Donors were a few dozen systemically healthy Caucasian individuals from Russia aged roughly 6 to 90 years. Each donor gave approximately 9.3 milliliters of peripheral blood, collected into EDTA-treated Vacutainer tubes. PBMCs were isolated by Ficoll-Paque density-gradient centrifugation, with at least 6 million obtained per sample. Total RNA, at least 5 micrograms per sample, was extracted from PBMCs with Trizol reagent. For every donor, flow cytometry on a PBMC aliquot measured the percentage of naive CD45RAhigh/CD27high T cells. The sample holds many counts of this clonotype. Its antigen is not yet known. No base quality values were provided; no much bigger clone lies one nucleotide off. Another study also made use of these data, one on T cells of mothers and their children. The second study, in turn, reports: The donors were nine systemically healthy Caucasian individuals, made up of three mothers and their six children. cDNA synthesis consumed the entire amount of extracted RNA, loaded at roughly 1.5 ug RNA in each 15 ul reaction. In the second PCR, the M1S primer added sample barcodes and 2-4 random nucleotides. More than 8.5 million TCR beta CDR3 reads were obtained from each mother, and about 3 million reads were obtained from each child. In both related and unrelated pairs, thymic selection shapes the output of TCR recombination in a similar way, with inherited differences having only a minor effect. Related mother-child pairs always showed normalized repertoire overlap that was slightly higher than in unrelated mother-child pairs, though the difference was never significant. With a sensitivity of approximately 100 clones per million clonotypes, no persistent microchimeric T cell clones were detected. The study used deep NGS to compare TCR beta repertoires of mothers and children, seeking features distinguishing related mother-child pairs from unrelated individuals. The mean age was roughly 44 +/- 4 years for the mothers and around 10 +/- 4 years for the children. Libraries were sequenced on Illumina HiSeq 2000 with 100+100 nt paired-end reads after adapter ligation with NEBNext reagents. To avoid cross-contamination, the mother libraries and the child libraries were prepared a month apart and sequenced in separate runs. For each donor, between roughly 500,000 and 2,200,000 distinct TCR beta clonotypes were identified. Naive TCR beta clonotypes were estimated from low-frequency clonotypes matched to each donor's FACS-determined naive share, without sorting.

Sequences were obtained from blood. The receptor's source is a middle-aged woman in good health.

The CDR3 protein: CASSQDPRRQSYEQYF. The sequenced DNA: TGCGCCAGCAGCCAAGATCCCCGGCGGCAGTCCTACGAGCAGTACTTC. The rearrangement joined TRBV4-1 to TRBJ2-7; no D segment can be confidently identified. V is cut by 0 bases and J by 1 base, and the space between the germline ends is 13 bases. Per the germline V gene, MGHRA is the CDR1 and YSYEKL is the CDR2. The CDR3 sequence holds 16 residues, the cysteine and phenylalanine included. Only CDR3 DNA is held: 48 bases, read in frame from base 1.